This T cell receptor (beta chain) was recorded in a study of T cell responses to AZD1222 COVID-19 vaccine. Background on the study: Recipients boosted at about 4 weeks or about 12 weeks are pooled.

Findings of the study overall: White British donors predominated, females outnumbered males, and clonal diversity was possibly underestimated. After two AZD1222 doses, spike-specific TCR breadth and depth rose versus day 0. Nearly half of spike-specific TCRs reportedly target unmutated variant regions.

V trimming: 0 bases; J trimming: 8 bases; junction bases outside the gene matches: 6. CDR1 and CDR2 (germline): SGDLS, YYNGEE. The CDR3 extends over 16 amino acids. Assay used: immunoSEQ multiplex PCR; TCRdb lists only in-frame clones, some missing. The sample carries approximately 88,000 clones, approximately 82% recorded once. Comments on this clone: As yet, its antigen is unknown.

The receptor's source is an adult in good health. Material: peripheral blood, obtained on day 0 of AZD1222 vaccination. The chain uses TRBV9 and TRBJ2-1; 12 nucleotides match TRBD2. This CDR3 is CASSVGSSGRGDEQFF. CDR3 in DNA: TGTGCCAGCAGCGTAGGCTCTAGCGGGAGGGGGGATGAGCAGTTCTTC.